Below are 5 T cell receptor beta chains sequenced from a single sample in a study of technical replicates of blood from a few donors. TCRdb keeps only in-frame clones here, not all; method: immunoSEQ multiplex PCR. This table holds 14,000 or so clones, roughly 80% found once. What was sequenced was PBMCs. The receptors originated from a human donor in good health.

This chain connects TRBV4-1 to TRBJ1-1; a possible D gene is TRBD1 (6 bases). CDR1 and CDR2 from the germline V gene are MGHRA and YSYEKL. CDR3 length: 14 amino acids. V shed 6 bases and J shed 3 bases, with 14 bases lying between them. The DNA for the CDR3 is TGCGCCAGCAGTCGCGGGGGGGCGGACACTGAAGCTTTCTTT. Its protein product is CASSRGGADTEAFF.

This rearrangement joins TRBV28 to TRBJ1-4; 9 bases agree with TRBD1. V lost 2 bases to trimming and J lost 11 bases; unmatched junction nucleotides: 15. The CDR3 has 17 amino acids. Germline CDR1 is MDHEN and CDR2 is SYDVKM. This chain's CDR3 is CASSLNRGQEGNGKLFF. The DNA of the CDR3 is TGTGCCAGCAGTTTAAACAGGGGGCAGGAGGGGAATGGGAAACTGTTTTTT.

The chain joins TRBV7-8 to TRBJ2-2, with a possible D match to TRBD1 (6 bases). Deletions cut 3 bases from V and 4 bases from J, with 12 bases between. This CDR3 contains 15 residues. The germline CDR1 and CDR2 sequences are SGHVS and FQNEAQ. CDR3 protein: CASSLTQGITGELFF. For the CDR3, the DNA is TGTGCCAGCAGCTTGACGCAGGGGATCACCGGGGAGCTGTTTTTT.

CDR3 DNA: TGTGCCAGCAGCTTAGGTGGAAGGGGCTACGAGCAGTACTTC. Protein sequence: CASSLGGRGYEQYF. This rearrangement joins TRBV11-2 to TRBJ2-7, with a possible D match to TRBD1 (5 bases). CDR1 SGHAT and CDR2 FQNNGV come from the germline V gene. The CDR3 spans 14 residues. Trimming removed 1 base at V and 3 bases at J, with 10 bases between.

This chain joins TRBV5-6 and TRBJ2-1, with TRBD1 matching over 7 bases. J was trimmed by 5 bases and V by 0 bases; bases with no gene match: 5. The CDR3 is made up of 15 amino acids. From germline, CDR1 is SGHDT and CDR2 YYEEEE. CDR3 coding DNA: TGTGCCAGCAGCTTGGCAGGGGGTTCGAACAATGAGCAGTTCTTC. This gives the protein CASSLAGGSNNEQFF.